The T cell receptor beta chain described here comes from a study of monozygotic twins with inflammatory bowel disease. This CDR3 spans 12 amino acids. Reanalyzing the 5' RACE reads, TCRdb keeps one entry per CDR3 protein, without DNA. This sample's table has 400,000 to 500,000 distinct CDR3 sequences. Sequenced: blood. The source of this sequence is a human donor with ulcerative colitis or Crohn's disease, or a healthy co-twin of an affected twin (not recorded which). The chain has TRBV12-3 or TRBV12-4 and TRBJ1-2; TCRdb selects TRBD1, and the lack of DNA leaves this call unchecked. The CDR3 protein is CASRDRSYGYTF.